The clone carrying this T cell receptor beta chain was detected many times. Its antigen is unknown. Germline loops: CDR1 SEHNR, CDR2 FQNEAQ (reference sequence). This CDR3 contains 15 residues. V was cut by 5 bases and J by 4 bases, with 14 bases left in between. The data stem from a study of blood T cells in healthy people across ages. Study overall: There was about one barcoded beta molecule captured by template switching per two T cells.

Alongside a J-beta primer mix, a sample-barcoded 5' primer served in a second PCR lasting roughly 6 to 11 cycles. Each CDR3 protein gets one entry after TCRdb re-called the 5' RACE reads with MiXCR. Of 550,000 to 800,000 distinct CDR3 sequences listed, about 30% are singletons. General study findings and limits: The recorded TCR beta diversity per million T cells decreased in a roughly linear manner with age. Possibly, changes in expanded clonotypes were confounded because donor CMV status was unknown. Comparison with aged donors showed that long-lived donors had more naive CD4+ cells and higher diversity.

The receptor comes from a woman of 80 years or more in good health. This chain links TRBV7-9 with TRBJ1-4; D possibly corresponds to TRBD1 (5 bases). Material: blood. The CDR3 region is CASSRRSQGNEKLFF. The CDR3 nucleotides are TGTGCCAGCAGCCGGAGGTCGCAGGGTAATGAAAAACTGTTTTTT.